This T cell receptor (beta chain) was recovered during a study of glioma-infiltrating T cells after dendritic cell vaccination. Study background: Autologous tumor lysate was loaded overnight onto monocyte-derived dendritic cells grown less than 8 days with IL-4 and GM-CSF.

Amplification used 60 V beta primers and 13 J beta primers. Assay: immunoSEQ multiplex PCR; the TCRdb copy retains only in-frame clones and omits some. This repertoire shows just under 85,000 clones, about 90% found once; its top ten account for 3.2%. Regarding this clone: What it binds is unknown.

This CDR3 has 14 amino acids. The V end lost 4 bases, the J end lost 1 base, and 8 bases lay between the germline ends. The germline CDR1 and CDR2 sequences are SGHRS and YFSETQ. Overall study findings and caveats: Higher TCR clonality did not directly relate to longer survival.

The rearrangement links TRBV5-1 to TRBJ2-2; no firm D call. The source of this sequence is a human donor with glioblastoma. This sample comprised blood, obtained before dendritic cell vaccination. CDR3 sequence reads: CASSHDLNTGELFF. The CDR3 bases are TGCGCCAGCAGCCATGACTTGAACACCGGGGAGCTGTTTTTT.